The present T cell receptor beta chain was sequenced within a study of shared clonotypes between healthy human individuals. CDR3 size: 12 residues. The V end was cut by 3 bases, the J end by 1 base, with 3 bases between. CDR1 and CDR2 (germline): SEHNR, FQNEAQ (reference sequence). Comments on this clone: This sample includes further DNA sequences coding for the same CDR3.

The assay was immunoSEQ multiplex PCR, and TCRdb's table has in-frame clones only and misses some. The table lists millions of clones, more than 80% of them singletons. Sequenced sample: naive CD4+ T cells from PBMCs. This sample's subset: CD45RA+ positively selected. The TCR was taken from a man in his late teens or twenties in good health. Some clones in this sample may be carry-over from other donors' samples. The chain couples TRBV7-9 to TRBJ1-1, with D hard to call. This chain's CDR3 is CASSLENTEAFF. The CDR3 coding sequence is TGTGCCAGCAGCTTGGAGAACACTGAAGCTTTCTTT.